This is a list of T cell receptor beta chains from one sample in a study of beta chain features in type 1 diabetes. Clones were sequenced by immunoSEQ multiplex PCR, and TCRdb holds only the in-frame ones, with some missing. Among about 900,000 clones listed, roughly 15% were seen once. The sample comprised naive CD4+ T cells from blood. These TCRs come from a woman in her late teens or twenties in good health. CDR3s leave out the opening cysteine and the closing phenylalanine or tryptophan. The D gene is left open where the match is weak. Size values are once, few and many counts, or a class for expanded clones, and some rows have none.

d_call | j_call | v_call | clone_size | cdr3_aa
NA | TRBJ2-2 | TRBV9 | few | ASSSATAFTGELF
NA | TRBJ2-5 | TRBV6-5 | few | ASSLTLLETQY
NA | TRBJ2-3 | TRBV9 | NA | ASSVASTDTQY
NA | TRBJ2-6 | TRBV4-2 | NA | ASSQDIGQSSGANVLT
NA | TRBJ2-7 | TRBV18 | few | ASSQLGRGYEQY
NA | TRBJ1-1 | TRBV6-6 | NA | ASRLNVENTEAF
NA | TRBJ2-1 | TRBV5-1 | few | ASSLGLTTNEQF
TRBD1 | TRBJ2-6 | TRBV6-5 | few | GTGIAGANVLT
NA | TRBJ2-1 | TRBV25-1 | NA | ASSDFDGYSYNEQF
NA | TRBJ2-4 | TRBV27 | once | ASSKGSGAKNIQY
TRBD1 | TRBJ2-7 | TRBV6-5 | NA | ASGQGSYEQY
NA | TRBJ2-1 | TRBV28 | few | ASSPVVPSSYNEQF
NA | TRBJ1-4 | TRBV9 | NA | ASSAGQGELF
TRBD2 | TRBJ2-1 | TRBV10-3 | few | AIRPGLAGVEQF
NA | TRBJ1-2 | TRBV5-4 | few | ASSFSVGSGYT
NA | TRBJ1-1 | TRBV5-1 | few | ASSLGTARTEAF
TRBD1 | TRBJ1-5 | TRBV28 | few | ASSLGQGGNQPQH
NA | TRBJ1-5 | TRBV7-9 | few | ASSHSDRGWQPQH
NA | TRBJ2-2 | TRBV7-9 | few | ASSSQPGRRRLYTGELF
TRBD1 | TRBJ2-2 | TRBV10-3 | few | AISDQGQANTGELF
NA | TRBJ2-5 | TRBV5-4 | few | ASSYSSQLQETQY
NA | TRBJ1-4 | TRBV11-2 | NA | ASSLDSREKLF
TRBD2 | TRBJ2-2 | TRBV7-2 | few | ASSPNGLAGQGGELF
NA | TRBJ1-1 | TRBV28 | NA | ASTGREVTEAF
TRBD1 | TRBJ2-1 | TRBV10-3 | NA | AISGQGPYNEQF
TRBD2 | TRBJ2-1 | TRBV2 | NA | ASSASGSMYGEQF
NA | TRBJ1-5 | TRBV28 | NA | ASSFLGAGNQPQH
NA | TRBJ2-7 | TRBV11-2 | NA | ASSFNGGTYEQY
TRBD1 | TRBJ2-1 | TRBV18 | NA | ASSSWTGNDEQF
NA | TRBJ2-1 | TRBV6-4 | NA | ASGLRDNEQF
TRBD2 | TRBJ2-7 | TRBV28 | NA | ASIPTGTRGSEQY
NA | TRBJ2-7 | TRBV28 | NA | ASSFGGGVRYEQY
NA | TRBJ2-3 | TRBV27 | NA | ASSFLDSTDTQY
NA | TRBJ1-5 | TRBV19 | few | ASSNAGSGDQH
NA | TRBJ2-7 | TRBV5-1 | few | ASSLAGALHEQY
NA | TRBJ1-4 | TRBV7-9 | few | AATLGRSNEKLF
TRBD1 | TRBJ1-2 | TRBV27 | few | ASSLTGTGGYT
NA | TRBJ2-1 | TRBV7-2 | few | ASSLAGGSEQF
TRBD2 | TRBJ2-1 | TRBV2 | NA | ASSQRLAGVSYNEQF
TRBD1 | TRBJ2-1 | TRBV5-4 | few | ASSFRDRGPYNEQF
TRBD2 | TRBJ2-3 | TRBV28 | NA | ASSPQAGGQSTDTQY
TRBD2 | TRBJ2-1 | TRBV2 | few | ASSKRLAANEQF
NA | TRBJ2-5 | TRBV18 | few | ASSPTGDRYSETQY
NA | TRBJ2-7 | TRBV5-1 | few | ASSLSTGSYEQY